Listed here are 20 T cell receptor beta chains from one sample, sequenced in a study of blood T cell repertoires in COVID-19. The method was immunoSEQ multiplex PCR; TCRdb's version includes in-frame clones alone and lacks a portion of them. The data show approximately 240,000 clones, around 85% seen once. The sequenced sample was peripheral blood. The receptors here all came from a woman aged 25 to 39 who had recovered from COVID-19.

J is TRBJ2-2 and V is TRBV6-2 or TRBV6-3; 10 nucleotides align to TRBD2. The CDR3 has 17 amino acids. From germline, CDR1 is MNHEY and CDR2 SVGEGT. V shed 6 bases and J 2 bases; nucleotides not matched to a gene: 9. CDR3 bases: TGTGCCAGCAGCCTCATTAGCGGGGGGACTAACACCGGGGAGCTGTTTTTT. It encodes CASSLISGGTNTGELFF.

This sequence joins TRBV9 and TRBJ2-7, with TRBD1 matching 8 bases. The germline gives CDR1 SGDLS, CDR2 YYNGEE. Trimming at V came to 2 bases and at J to 6 bases, leaving 7 bases not matched to a gene. The CDR3 is made up of 14 amino acids. In DNA, the CDR3 is TGTGCCAGCAGCGTTGGACAGGGTTCTGTCGAGCAGTACTTC. Protein: CASSVGQGSVEQYF.

The CDR3 DNA sequence: TGCACCAGCAGCCATAGGACAGGCCGCGACACCGGGGAGCTGTTTTTT. It codes for CTSSHRTGRDTGELFF. The J gene is TRBJ2-2, the V gene TRBV1; TRBD1, as called in the table, went unchecked against the DNA. TRBV1 is labeled a pseudogene. CDR3 size: 16 residues.

In its sample, this clone was seen a few times. The chain is built from TRBV18 and TRBJ1-1; no clear D gene. This CDR3 region has 14 residues. Germline values: CDR1 KGHSH, CDR2 LQKENI. With 3 bases removed from V and 3 bases from J, the gap between germline ends came to 11 bases. The CDR3 nucleotides are TGTGCCAGCTCACCCCTATCCATGGACACTGAAGCTTTCTTT. This gives the protein CASSPLSMDTEAFF.

Remarks on this clone: This same CDR3 is encoded by further DNA sequences in the sample. CDR3 bases: TGTGCCAGCAGCCCCGGGACAGGACTTAGCAATCAGCCCCAGCATTTT. Encoded protein: CASSPGTGLSNQPQHF. The chain combines TRBV9 with TRBJ1-5; 8 nucleotides line up with TRBD1. From germline, CDR1 is SGDLS and CDR2 YYNGEE. V lost 4 bases to trimming and J lost 0 bases; unmatched junction nucleotides: 6. This CDR3 has 16 amino acids.

The rearrangement joins TRBV7-9 to TRBJ2-7; D gene unclear. Between the trimmed V and J ends, which lost 5 bases and 3 bases, there was a span of 14 bases. The length of the CDR3 is 14 residues. The germline CDR1 and CDR2 sequences are SEHNR and FQNEAQ (reference sequence). The CDR3 DNA reads as TGTGCCAGCAGCCGGCTATCGGCAGGCTACGAGCAGTACTTC. This sequence encodes CASSRLSAGYEQYF.

The V gene is TRBV7-6, the J gene TRBJ2-3, with TRBD2 matching 9 bases. Germline V lookup: CDR1 SGHVS, CDR2 FNYEAQ. The CDR3 has 16 amino acids. The V segment lost 8 bases and the J segment 4 bases; nucleotides outside the gene matches: 13. Here the CDR3 reads CASGPIAGVFADTQYF. The CDR3 DNA reads as TGTGCCAGCGGCCCTATAGCGGGGGTATTCGCAGATACGCAGTATTTT.

The chain couples TRBV7-9 to TRBJ2-7, with 9 bases that match TRBD1. Germline CDR1 reads SEHNR; CDR2 reads FQNEAQ (reference sequence). The CDR3 spans 16 residues. The ends lost 1 base at V and 3 bases at J; junction bases unmatched: 7. The CDR3 coding sequence is TGTGCCAGCAGCTTAGGCCCACCGACAGGGGGCTACGAGCAGTACTTC. Translation: CASSLGPPTGGYEQYF. Supplemented by reference TRBV7-9 and TRBJ2-7, the full variable domain reads DTGVSQNPRHKITKRGQNVTFRCDPISEHNRLYWYRQTLGQGPEFLTYFQNEAQLEKSRLLSDRFSAERPKGSFSTLEIQRTEQGDSAMYLCASSLGPPTGGYEQYFGPGTRLTVT.

The chain has TRBV5-4 and TRBJ2-5; TRBD2 agrees at 9 bases. The CDR3 extends over 15 amino acids. CDR1 SGHNT and CDR2 YYREEE come from the germline V gene (reference sequence). With 0 bases clipped from V and 3 bases from J, the junction kept 3 bases outside the gene matches. DNA for the CDR3: TGTGCCAGCAGCTTGGGGGCTAGCGGGGAAGAGACCCAGTACTTC. Translated, it gives CASSLGASGEETQYF.

A few counts support this clone. This chain uses TRBV6-5 with TRBJ1-2; D is unclear. Germline V lookup: CDR1 MNHEY, CDR2 SVGAGI. Trimming cost V 6 bases and J 0 bases, with 14 bases left between them. CDR3 length: 15 residues. The CDR3 sequence is CASRGGAAANYGYTF. Here the CDR3 DNA reads TGTGCCAGCAGAGGAGGCGCGGCGGCTAACTATGGCTACACCTTC.

The rearrangement links TRBV4-1 to TRBJ1-1; TRBD1 is a possible D gene (5 bases). V shed 4 bases and J shed 0 bases, with 6 bases lying between them. Germline V lookup: CDR1 MGHRA, CDR2 YSYEKL. CDR3 length: 13 amino acids. As DNA, the CDR3 is TGCGCCAGCAGCCGACAGCTGAACACTGAAGCTTTCTTT. This translates into CASSRQLNTEAFF.

The chain couples TRBV27 to TRBJ1-5; TRBD1 aligns across 9 bases. The junction had 5 bases not matched to a gene; V was cut back by 4 bases and J by 1 base. This CDR3 region has 16 residues. The V gene's germline CDR1 is MNHEY and CDR2 SMNVEV (reference sequence). The chain's CDR3 is CASSSQGTGSNQPQHF. In DNA, the CDR3 is TGTGCCAGCAGTTCCCAAGGGACAGGGAGCAATCAGCCCCAGCATTTT.

The chain is built from TRBV7-9 and TRBJ1-2, with D tentatively TRBD1 (6 bases). There are 13 residues in the CDR3. V lost 2 bases, J lost 5 bases, and 9 bases lay in between. The germline V gene has CDR1 SEHNR and CDR2 FQNEAQ (reference sequence). This CDR3 reads CASSLQQGYGYTF. CDR3 DNA: TGTGCCAGCAGCTTACAACAGGGTTATGGCTACACCTTC.

This clone came up a few times. CDR3 DNA: TGTGCCAGCAGCCCCCGGGACAGCTCTGGAAACACCATATATTTT. Translating gives CASSPRDSSGNTIYF. The V gene is TRBV5-6, the J gene TRBJ1-3, with 7 bases fitting TRBD1. The ends lost 4 bases at V and 0 bases at J; junction bases unmatched: 4. This CDR3 has 15 amino acids. Germline CDR1 and CDR2: SGHDT and YYEEEE.

V usage is TRBV30 and J usage is TRBJ1-6; unclear D gene. The V gene lost 2 bases and the J gene lost 7 bases, with 12 bases spanning the gap. Per germline, CDR1 GTSNPN and CDR2 SVGIG (reference sequence). The CDR3 runs 14 residues. Written as DNA, the CDR3 is TGTGCCTGGAGTCAGTCAGGCCCCAATTCACCCCTCCACTTT. Translated: CAWSQSGPNSPLHF.

V is TRBV2 and J is TRBJ1-6; TRBD1 might be the D (6 bases). The CDR3 loop spans 16 amino acids. V was shortened by 5 bases and J by 0 bases, with 11 bases between the two germline ends. Germline V gives CDR1 SNHLY, CDR2 FYNNEI. CDR3 nucleotide sequence: TGTGCCAGCAGTTATACAGGGAGCTCCTATAATTCACCCCTCCACTTT. It codes for CASSYTGSSYNSPLHF.

This chain uses TRBV5-6 with TRBJ2-2, with TRBD1 as a possible D gene (5 bases). This CDR3 comprises 16 residues. Germline V lookup: CDR1 SGHDT, CDR2 YYEEEE. V was trimmed by 4 bases and J by 6 bases, leaving 19 bases between them. The CDR3 protein is CASSRAGQGLAGELFF. The CDR3 nucleotides read TGTGCCAGCAGCCGAGCCGGCCAGGGATTGGCCGGGGAGCTGTTTTTT.

The chain carries TRBV6-5 and TRBJ1-4; perhaps TRBD1 as D (5 bases). This CDR3 comprises 15 residues. The germline V gene has CDR1 MNHEY and CDR2 SVGAGI. The V end was cut by 2 bases, the J end by 3 bases, with 10 bases between. The DNA of the CDR3 is TGTGCCAGCAGTTACATAGGGGCCGCTAATGAAAAACTGTTTTTT. Its translation: CASSYIGAANEKLFF.

This chain connects TRBV3-1 (or the pseudogene TRBV3-2) to TRBJ2-3; 13 bases align to TRBD2. Per the germline V gene, CDR1 is LGHDT and CDR2 is YNNKEL (reference sequence). After removal of 0 bases from V and 3 bases from J, the junction contained 6 bases not matched to a gene. The CDR3 has 18 residues. DNA for the CDR3: TGTGCCAGCAGCCAAGATATTCCACTAGCGGGGGGGACAGATACGCAGTATTTT. This codes for CASSQDIPLAGGTDTQYF.

The chain uses TRBV5-1 and TRBJ2-2; TRBD2 aligns across 11 bases. V trimming: 1 base; J trimming: 7 bases; junction bases outside the gene matches: 9. The CDR3 spans 17 residues. Germline assignment: CDR1 SGHRS and CDR2 YFSETQ. This chain's CDR3 is CASSLTTSGGAGGELFF. CDR3 DNA: TGCGCCAGCAGCTTGACCACTAGCGGGGGAGCCGGCGGGGAGCTGTTTTTT.